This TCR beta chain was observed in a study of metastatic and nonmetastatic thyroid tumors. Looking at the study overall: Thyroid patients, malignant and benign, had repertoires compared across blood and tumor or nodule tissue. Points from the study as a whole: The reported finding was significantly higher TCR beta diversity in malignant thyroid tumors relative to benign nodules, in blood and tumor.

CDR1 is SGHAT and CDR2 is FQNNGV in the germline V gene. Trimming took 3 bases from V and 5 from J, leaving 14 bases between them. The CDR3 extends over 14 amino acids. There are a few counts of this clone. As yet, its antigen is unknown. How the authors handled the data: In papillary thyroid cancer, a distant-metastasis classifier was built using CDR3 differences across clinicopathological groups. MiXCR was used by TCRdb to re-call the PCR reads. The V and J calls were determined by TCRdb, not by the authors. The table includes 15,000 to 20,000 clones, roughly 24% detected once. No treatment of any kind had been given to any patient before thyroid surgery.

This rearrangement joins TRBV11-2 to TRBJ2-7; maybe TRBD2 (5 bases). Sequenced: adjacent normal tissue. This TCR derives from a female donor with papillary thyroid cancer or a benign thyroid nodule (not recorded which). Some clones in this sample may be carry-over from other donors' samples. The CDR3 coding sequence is TGTGCCAGCAGCTTGACCGGGATGCTAGACGAGCAGTACTTC. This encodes CASSLTGMLDEQYF.